What follows are 26 T cell receptor beta chains derived from one specimen sequenced in a study of blood T cells in healthy people across ages (dated by TCRdb to the mid-2010s). The library was prepared using 5' RACE. TCRdb shows the sequencer as Illumina HiSeq 2500. The second PCR ran for about 7 to 11 cycles and used a J-beta primer mix along with a sample-barcoded 5' primer. Using fastp at Q25 and MiXCR, TCRdb reprocessed the public reads and kept productive beta chains. CDR3 protein duplicates are merged, each entry listing the most common genes and DNA. The sample contains some 1.6 million distinct CDR3 sequences, about 31% of them found a single time. Jointly, the top ten make up approximately 10% of the sample. Sequencing input: blood. The receptors stem from a woman in her twenties or thirties in good health.

V is TRBV20-1 and J is TRBJ2-2; TRBD1 matches 9 bases. The V gene end was trimmed by 0 bases and the J gene end by 7 bases; junction bases not matched to a gene: 12. Germline CDR1 DFQATT, CDR2 SNEGSKA (reference sequence). The CDR3 totals 17 residues. The CDR3, as DNA: TGCAGTGCTAGAGATAGCGGGCACAGGGGGCTGGTCGGGGAGCTGTTTTTT. The encoded protein is CSARDSGHRGLVGELFF.

The chain combines TRBV14 with TRBJ2-5; TRBD2 is a possible D gene (7 bases). V lost 3 bases to trimming and J lost 5 bases, with 19 bases between them. The germline CDR1 and CDR2 sequences are SGHDN and FVKESK. This CDR3 has 16 amino acids. CDR3 DNA sequence: TGTGCCAGCAGCCAGAAGGGGGGGGCTTGGTCGGAGACCCAGTACTTC. Its translation is CASSQKGGAWSETQYF.

The chain recombines TRBV7-9 with TRBJ2-3; 7 bases match TRBD1. The germline CDR1 and CDR2 sequences are SEHNR and FQNEAQ (reference sequence). CDR3 length: 15 residues. V was pared by 1 base and J by 5 bases, with 6 bases of the junction left unmatched. This CDR3 is CASSLDQGVIDTQYF. The CDR3 region has the DNA TGTGCCAGCAGCTTAGACCAGGGGGTGATAGATACGCAGTATTTT.

This chain uses TRBV20-1 with TRBJ2-1; 7 bases map to TRBD2. The germline gives CDR1 DFQATT, CDR2 SNEGSKA (reference sequence). V lost 3 bases, J lost 6 bases, and 8 bases stayed unmatched. The CDR3 is 14 residues long. CDR3 loop: CSASKASGGNEQFF. The DNA for the CDR3 is TGCAGTGCTAGTAAGGCTAGCGGCGGCAATGAGCAGTTCTTC.

A few counts support this clonotype. The rearrangement links TRBV4-2 to TRBJ2-7, with D perhaps matching TRBD2 (8 bases). Trimming pared 0 bases from V and 7 bases from J, leaving 16 bases between. CDR1 is LGHNA, CDR2 YNFKEQ, per germline. The CDR3 sequence is 15 residues long. The CDR3 loop is CASSQEREGAHEQYF. CDR3 nucleotides: TGTGCCAGCAGCCAAGAACGGGAGGGGGCGCATGAGCAGTACTTC.

This clonotype was observed a handful of times. V usage is TRBV7-8 and J usage is TRBJ1-5; no firm D call. CDR3 size: 13 residues. Germline values: CDR1 SGHVS, CDR2 FQNEAQ. V was shortened by 7 bases and J by 3 bases, with 10 bases between the two germline ends. CDR3 DNA sequence: TGTGCCAGCACCTCACTGAACAATCAGCCCCAGCATTTT. This translates into CASTSLNNQPQHF.

The CDR3 region has the DNA TGCAGCGTGCGGTCCGGGTTCGAGCAGTACTTC. Its translation is CSVRSGFEQYF. This chain joins TRBV29-1 and TRBJ2-7, with unresolved D. Germline CDR1 and CDR2: SQVTM and ANQGSEA. Trimming took off 6 bases at V and 6 bases at J, with 12 bases between the two ends. The length of the CDR3 is 11 residues.

Notes on this clonotype: A clone one base away is much larger, so this may be a read error. V and J are TRBV4-1 and TRBJ2-5, with 12 bases that match TRBD2. The tail of the sequence fits TRBJ2-7 better, so the J call may be wrong. There are 18 residues in the CDR3. In germline, CDR1 is MGHRA, CDR2 YSYEKL. CDR3 region: CASSQNQLSLAGGDEQYF. The DNA of the CDR3 is TGCGCCAGCAGCCAAAATCAACTATCACTAGCGGGAGGTGACGAGCAGTACTTC.

Regarding this clonotype: Its ends do not fully match the called genes, so a read error is possible. V is TRBV10-3 and J is TRBJ1-4; 9 nucleotides match TRBD1. Germline V gives CDR1 ENHRY, CDR2 SYGVKD. The CDR3 length is 16 residues. The CDR3 loop is CAISDNTRTGDEKLFF. Written as DNA, the CDR3 is TGTGCCATCAGTGATAACACCAGGACAGGGGATGAAAAGCTGTTTTTT.

The CDR3 region is CASSYGGLGGRTEAFF. In DNA, the CDR3 is TGTGCCAGCAGCTACGGGGGACTGGGGGGTAGGACTGAAGCTTTCTTT. The chain employs TRBV6-2 or TRBV6-3 and TRBJ1-1; perhaps TRBD1 as D (5 bases). CDR3 size: 16 residues. The V end lost 6 bases, the J end lost 5 bases, and 22 bases lay between the germline ends. CDR1 MNHEY and CDR2 SVGEGT come from the germline V gene.

Only a few counts were recorded for this clonotype. The CDR3 nucleotides are TGCAGTGCTAGAGATGACATTCGGAACACTGAAGCTTTCTTT. Translated: CSARDDIRNTEAFF. This chain links TRBV20-1 with TRBJ1-1, with D unclear. Looked up from germline, CDR1 is DFQATT and CDR2 is SNEGSKA (reference sequence). The CDR3 has 14 amino acids. V dropped 0 bases and J dropped 1 base, with 9 bases sitting between them.

This clonotype was seen just once. A read error may explain this, as a much larger clone is one base away. The chain joins TRBV4-1 to TRBJ2-1; D is unresolved. This CDR3 is 12 amino acids long. Looked up from germline, CDR1 is MGHRA and CDR2 is YSYEKL. CDR3 coding DNA: TGCGCCAGCAGCGGTCCGTACAATAAGCAGTTCTTC. This encodes CASSGPYNKQFF.

The chain links TRBV5-4 to TRBJ2-5; 14 bases are a match to TRBD2. The J call may not be correct, given that the DNA end is closer to TRBJ2-7. The CDR3 loop spans 14 amino acids. Germline V CDR1 and CDR2: SGHNT, YYREEE (reference sequence). CDR3 region: CASALTSGRDEQYF. The CDR3 nucleotides read TGTGCCAGCGCCCTGACTAGCGGGAGGGACGAGCAGTACTTC.

This clonotype was seen at least ten times. V and J are TRBV3-1 and TRBJ1-2; TRBD1 is a possible D gene (5 bases). In germline, CDR1 is LGHDT, CDR2 YNNKEL (reference sequence). CDR3 length: 13 amino acids. Trimming removed 2 bases at V and 1 base at J, with 5 bases between. CDR3 in amino acids: CASSQQGNYGYTF. CDR3 bases: TGTGCCAGCAGCCAACAGGGTAACTATGGCTACACCTTC.

As for this clonotype: Its ends do not fully match the called genes, so a read error is possible. As DNA, the CDR3 is TGTGCCAGCAGGCACGAGCTCACAGATACGCGGTATTTT. This gives the protein CASRHELTDTRYF. The chain couples TRBV6-5 to TRBJ2-3; D remains unclear. The V gene's germline CDR1 is MNHEY and CDR2 SVGAGI. This CDR3 spans 13 amino acids.

V is TRBV7-7 and J is TRBJ2-1; D not resolved. Germline V CDR1 and CDR2: SSHAT, FNYEAQ (reference sequence). This CDR3 has 13 amino acids. The V end lost 5 bases, the J end lost 5 bases, and 10 bases lay between the germline ends. The CDR3 is CASSSERNNEQFF. The CDR3, as DNA: TGTGCCAGCAGCAGCGAGCGCAACAATGAGCAGTTCTTC.

The chain has TRBV20-1 and TRBJ1-2; D gene uncertain. V was clipped by 3 bases and J by 9 bases, with 5 bases between them. The CDR3 spans 9 residues. Germline lookup yields CDR1 DFQATT and CDR2 SNEGSKA (reference sequence). CDR3 coding DNA: TGCAGTGCTAGGAAGAGCTACACCTTC. This translates into CSARKSYTF.

The gene calls are TRBV28 and TRBJ2-7; D not resolved. There are 10 residues in the CDR3. Germline CDR1 reads MDHEN; CDR2 reads SYDVKM. V was cut by 5 bases and J by 12 bases, with 11 bases left in between. CDR3 in amino acids: CASSRTKLYF. DNA of the CDR3: TGTGCCAGCAGTCGGACCAAGTTGTACTTC.

This chain joins TRBV20-1 and TRBJ1-2; 10 nucleotides align to TRBD1. Germline loops: CDR1 DFQATT, CDR2 SNEGSKA (reference sequence). The CDR3 totals 14 residues. The junction had 7 bases not matched to a gene; V was cut back by 2 bases and J by 7 bases. The CDR3 here is CSARPTGGEGGYTF. The CDR3 DNA reads as TGCAGTGCTAGACCGACAGGGGGCGAAGGTGGCTACACCTTC.

The chain is built from TRBV12-3 or TRBV12-4 and TRBJ1-2; no reliable D call. This CDR3 is 13 amino acids long. Trimming left V 2 bases short and J 9 bases short, with 13 bases between. CDR3 sequence reads: CASSLMAAASYTF. The CDR3 coding sequence is TGTGCCAGCAGTTTAATGGCTGCTGCGAGCTACACCTTC.

Remarks on this clonotype: Germline is not matched at one junction end, which may reflect a read error. CDR3 DNA sequence: TGCGCCGGCAGCTGGGAGTCCCTGGGCAATGAGCAGTTCTTC. Protein: CAGSWESLGNEQFF. The V call is TRBV5-1, the J call TRBJ2-1; TRBD2 is a possible D gene (5 bases). The CDR3 is made up of 14 amino acids. Germline V CDR1 and CDR2: SGHRS, YFSETQ. Full variable domain (rest looked up from reference TRBV5-1 and TRBJ2-1): KAGVTQTPRYLIKTRGQQVTLSCSPISGHRSVSWYQQTPGQGLQFLFEYFSETQRNKGNFPGRFSGRQFSNSRSEMNVSTLELGDSALYLCAGSWESLGNEQFFGPGTRLTVL.

A few counts support this clonotype. The chain combines TRBV5-1 with TRBJ2-5, with TRBD2 matching 9 bases. Unmatched junction bases numbered 8, after V lost 0 bases and J lost 2 bases. The CDR3 covers 17 residues. Germline CDR1 SGHRS, CDR2 YFSETQ. CDR3 region: CASSLAGGGGSQETQYF. The CDR3 DNA reads TGCGCCAGCAGCTTGGCCGGCGGGGGGGGCTCACAAGAGACCCAGTACTTC. The whole variable domain, filled in from reference TRBV5-1 and TRBJ2-5, reads KAGVTQTPRYLIKTRGQQVTLSCSPISGHRSVSWYQQTPGQGLQFLFEYFSETQRNKGNFPGRFSGRQFSNSRSEMNVSTLELGDSALYLCASSLAGGGGSQETQYFGPGTRLLVL.

Only a few counts were recorded for this clonotype. The chain is built from TRBV7-2 and TRBJ2-7; no clear D. This CDR3 comprises 13 residues. Trimming cost V 3 bases and J 3 bases, with 9 bases left between them. From germline, CDR1 is SGHTA and CDR2 FQGNSA. The CDR3 nucleotides are TGTGCCAGCAGCTTGTTGCTCGGCTACGAGCAGTACTTC. It is translated as CASSLLLGYEQYF.

In this sample, this clonotype turned up many times. The rearrangement joins TRBV13 to TRBJ2-7; possibly TRBD1 or TRBD2 for D (5 bases each). The CDR3 runs to 13 residues. V was clipped by 4 bases and J by 6 bases, with 13 bases between them. Germline lookup yields CDR1 PRHDT and CDR2 FYEKMQ (reference sequence). DNA for the CDR3: TGTGCCAGCAGCTCAGGGACGACCGGCGAGCAGTACTTC. This sequence encodes CASSSGTTGEQYF.

The gene calls are TRBV18 and TRBJ2-7; D uncertain. V was pared by 3 bases and J by 5 bases, with 8 bases between. This CDR3 region has 12 residues. Germline CDR1 and CDR2: KGHSH and LQKENI. The CDR3: CASSPTAHEQYF. DNA for the CDR3: TGTGCCAGCTCACCTACGGCACACGAGCAGTACTTC.

A note on this clonotype: One end of the junction is discordant with germline, which a read error may explain. This chain joins TRBV12-3 or TRBV12-4 and TRBJ1-1; 10 positions agree with TRBD1. The CDR3 length is 14 residues. CDR3 bases: TGTGCCAGCACCTGGACAGGGGGGAACGCTGAAGCTTTCTTT. This codes for CASTWTGGNAEAFF.